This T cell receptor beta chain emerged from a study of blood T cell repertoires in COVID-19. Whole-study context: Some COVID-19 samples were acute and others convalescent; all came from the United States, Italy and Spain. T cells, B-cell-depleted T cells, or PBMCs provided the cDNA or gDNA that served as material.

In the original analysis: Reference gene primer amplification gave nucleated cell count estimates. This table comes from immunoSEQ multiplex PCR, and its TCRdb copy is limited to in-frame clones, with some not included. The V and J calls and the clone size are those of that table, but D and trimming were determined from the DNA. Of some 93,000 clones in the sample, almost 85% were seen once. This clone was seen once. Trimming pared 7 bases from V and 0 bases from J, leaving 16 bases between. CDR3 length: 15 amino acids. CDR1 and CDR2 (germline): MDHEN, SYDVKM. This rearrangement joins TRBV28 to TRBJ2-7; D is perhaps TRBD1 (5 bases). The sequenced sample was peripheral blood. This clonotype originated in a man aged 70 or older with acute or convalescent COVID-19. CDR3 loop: CASINLGQLSYEQYF. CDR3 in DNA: TGTGCCAGCATAAATTTGGGGCAGCTCTCCTACGAGCAGTACTTC.